One sample yielded the 28 T cell receptor beta chains listed below, sequenced in a study of regulatory T cells in long-lasting Graves disease. Relying on iRepertoire HTBI primers and Arm-PCR of CDR3 regions, the team built TCR beta libraries. TCRdb recomputed calls from the multiplex PCR reads with MiXCR, one row per CDR3 protein. The sample has roughly 530,000 distinct CDR3 sequences; 16% are singletons. Time point here: newly diagnosed GD, antithyroid drugs for less than 3 months. PBMC-extracted RNA yielded the TCR library. This sample was shared with a second study, whose subject was T cells in Graves' hyperthyroidism and ophthalmopathy.

Sequenced here: peripheral blood mononuclear cells (PBMCs), sampled at new diagnosis, from a patient treated with antithyroid drugs. Receptors originate from a woman aged 40 to 65 with Graves disease.

The rearrangement links TRBV18 to TRBJ2-2; possible D gene TRBD1, 6 bases. The CDR3 covers 16 residues. Germline lookup yields CDR1 KGHSH and CDR2 LQKENI. Trimming took 0 bases from V and 1 from J, leaving 9 bases between them. CDR3 DNA sequence: TGTGCCAGCTCACCACCGGTACAGGGGAACACCGGGGAGCTGTTTTTT. This sequence encodes CASSPPVQGNTGELFF.

This clonotype was recorded at least ten times. The chain's CDR3 is CASSQVDTEAFF. The CDR3 nucleotides read TGTGCCAGCAGCCAAGTGGACACTGAAGCTTTCTTT. This chain joins TRBV3-1 and TRBJ1-1; no reliable D call. Germline V gene data show CDR1 as LGHDT and CDR2 as YNNKEL (reference sequence). CDR3 length: 12 amino acids. Trimming pared 1 base from V and 3 bases from J, leaving 3 bases between. The entire variable domain, with the rest obtained from reference TRBV3-1 and TRBJ1-1, is as follows: DTAVSQTPKYLVTQMGNDKSIKCEQNLGHDTMYWYKQDSKKFLKIMFSYNNKELIINETVPNRFSPKSPDKAHLNLHINSLELGDSAVYFCASSQVDTEAFFGQGTRLTVV.

Comment on this clonotype: The junction and the germline gene differ at one end; a read error may be behind it. The chain is built from TRBV4-1 and TRBJ1-5; 9 nucleotides agree with TRBD1. The CDR3 is made up of 16 amino acids. Germline V gene sequence: CDR1 MGHRA, CDR2 YSYEKL. CDR3 DNA: TGCACCAGCAGCCAATTACCGGGACAGGGTGGTCAGCCCCAGCATTTT. Its protein product is CTSSQLPGQGGQPQHF.

In this sample, this clonotype turned up many times. The chain couples TRBV12-3 or TRBV12-4 to TRBJ1-2; D not resolved. With 5 bases removed from V and 3 bases from J, the gap between germline ends came to 16 bases. The CDR3 length is 15 residues. The CDR3 loop reads CASSGREGGDYGYTF. As DNA, the CDR3 is TGTGCCAGCAGTGGCCGGGAGGGAGGCGACTATGGCTACACCTTC.

The chain has TRBV30 and TRBJ1-5; no clear D. Trimming removed 1 base at V and 4 bases at J, with 8 bases between. The CDR3 is 13 residues long. Germline-derived CDR1 and CDR2 are GTSNPN and SVGIG (reference sequence). This chain's CDR3 is CAWSAAGNQPQHF. DNA of the CDR3: TGTGCCTGGAGTGCAGCCGGGAATCAGCCCCAGCATTTT.

The CDR3 spells CASSQEQGRIDEQFF. DNA for the CDR3: TGTGCCAGCAGCCAAGAACAGGGGCGGATCGATGAGCAGTTCTTC. This chain uses TRBV3-1 with TRBJ2-1, with 7 bases that match TRBD1. This CDR3 is built from 15 residues. Trimming took 0 bases from V and 8 from J; bases not matched to a gene: 7. CDR1 is LGHDT, CDR2 YNNKEL, per germline (reference sequence).

This clonotype was counted many times. The chain couples TRBV7-6 to TRBJ1-2, with D uncertain. This CDR3 comprises 13 residues. Germline CDR1 is SGHVS and CDR2 is FNYEAQ. V was cut by 4 bases and J by 5 bases, with 11 bases left in between. The CDR3 DNA reads as TGTGCCAGCAGCTCCCTTGAAGGATATGGCTACACCTTC. The encoded protein is CASSSLEGYGYTF.

This clonotype was detected a few times. The V call is TRBV10-3, the J call TRBJ1-2; 11 bases fit TRBD1. This CDR3 spans 15 amino acids. The trim removed 7 bases at V and 2 bases at J, leaving 6 bases unmatched. Germline V gene data show CDR1 as ENHRY and CDR2 as SYGVKD. CDR3 bases: TGTGCCATCAATGATGGACAGGGGGCAAACTATGGCTACACCTTC. This sequence encodes CAINDGQGANYGYTF.

This clonotype showed up many times. The V gene is TRBV7-9, the J gene TRBJ2-2, with D hard to call. V lost 3 bases and J lost 0, with 5 bases in between. Germline loops: CDR1 SEHNR, CDR2 FQNEAQ (reference sequence). This CDR3 has 14 amino acids. CDR3 in DNA: TGTGCCAGCAGCTTTTCACCGAACACCGGGGAGCTGTTTTTT. Amino acid sequence: CASSFSPNTGELFF.

This chain links TRBV10-3 with TRBJ2-1; D possibly corresponds to TRBD1 (5 bases). Trimming left V 0 bases short and J 0 bases short, with 18 bases between. The CDR3 has 19 amino acids. CDR1 and CDR2 from the germline V gene are ENHRY and SYGVKD. The CDR3 loop reads CAISESTVRARSSYNEQFF. The CDR3 DNA is TGTGCCATCAGTGAGTCGACAGTACGGGCCCGAAGCTCCTACAATGAGCAGTTCTTC.

This clonotype was picked up a small number of times. This rearrangement joins TRBV13 to TRBJ2-1; D not certain. The end of the DNA aligns better with TRBJ2-5, so the J call may be wrong. This CDR3 has 14 residues. Per the germline V gene, CDR1 is PRHDT and CDR2 is FYEKMQ (reference sequence). The CDR3 protein is CASSRTATSETQYF. The CDR3 DNA follows: TGTGCCAGCAGCAGGACCGCGACCTCAGAGACCCAGTACTTC.

This clonotype was recorded a few times. The chain is built from TRBV5-1 and TRBJ2-2; D ambiguous. This CDR3 comprises 15 residues. Looked up from germline, CDR1 is SGHRS and CDR2 is YFSETQ. Trimming removed 0 bases at V and 4 bases at J, with 10 bases between. CDR3 nucleotide sequence: TGCGCCAGCAGCTTGGAACCGGCGAGCACCGGGGAGCTGTTTTTT. Translating gives CASSLEPASTGELFF.

This clonotype was counted a few times. The V and J genes are TRBV12-3 or TRBV12-4 and TRBJ1-2; D remains ambiguous. This CDR3 is built from 15 residues. Trimming pared 2 bases from V and 7 bases from J, leaving 17 bases between. The CDR3 loop is CASSLLIPGSGGYTF. The CDR3 DNA sequence: TGTGCCAGCAGTTTATTGATTCCGGGTTCAGGTGGCTACACCTTC.

V is TRBV11-3 and J is TRBJ2-2; possibly TRBD1 for D (6 bases). Germline CDR1 is SGHNT and CDR2 is YENEEA. The CDR3 loop spans 15 amino acids. V lost 2 bases and J 5 bases, leaving 12 bases between the germline ends. The DNA for the CDR3 is TGTGCCAGCAGCTTAAAGTTGACAGGAACCGGGGAGCTGTTTTTT. This codes for CASSLKLTGTGELFF.

The V gene is TRBV10-3, the J gene TRBJ2-5; 7 bases fit TRBD2. The germline V gene has CDR1 ENHRY and CDR2 SYGVKD. The CDR3 is 14 amino acids. With V trimmed by 0 bases and J by 2 bases, 0 bases remained unmatched. CDR3 sequence: CAISESGRQETQYF. The CDR3 nucleotides are TGTGCCATCAGTGAGTCCGGGAGGCAAGAGACCCAGTACTTC.

This clonotype was detected ten times or more. V gene TRBV3-1 combines with J gene TRBJ1-6; D is unclear. The CDR3 spans 14 residues. V shed 0 bases and J shed 14 bases, with 14 bases lying between them. Germline loops: CDR1 LGHDT, CDR2 YNNKEL (reference sequence). CDR3 sequence: CASSQDATLESLHF. CDR3 DNA sequence: TGTGCCAGCAGCCAAGATGCGACCCTCGAATCCCTCCACTTT.

This clonotype was recorded many times. The chain couples TRBV3-1 to TRBJ2-1, with D uncertain. CDR1 and CDR2 (germline): LGHDT, YNNKEL (reference sequence). The CDR3 loop spans 15 amino acids. The V and J ends lost 0 bases and 5 bases respectively, with 11 bases between them. The CDR3 spells CASSQDRYFDNEQFF. The CDR3 coding sequence is TGTGCCAGCAGCCAAGATCGCTATTTTGACAATGAGCAGTTCTTC.

This clonotype was seen repeatedly, ten times or more. The chain has TRBV12-5 and TRBJ1-3; 9 bases align to TRBD1. The CDR3 totals 19 residues. The J segment lost 1 base and the V segment lost 5 bases, leaving 15 bases of the junction unmatched. The germline CDR1 and CDR2 sequences are LGHNT and FRNRAP. The CDR3 DNA sequence: TGTGCTAGTGGTCCCACTAGAATTTCGGGACAGGGATCTGGAAACACCATATATTTT. It codes for CASGPTRISGQGSGNTIYF.

On this clonotype: A much bigger clone sits one base away, suggesting this may be a read error. V gene TRBV24-1 combines with J gene TRBJ2-5; the match to TRBD1 covers 7 bases. V lost 3 bases to trimming and J lost 1 base; unmatched junction nucleotides: 13. The CDR3 is 18 amino acids. CDR1 and CDR2 (germline): KGHDR, SFDVKD. DNA for the CDR3: TGTGCCACCAGTGATCCTCGCAGGGGGACGGATACCCAAGAGACCCAGTACTTC. Amino acids: CATSDPRRGTDTQETQYF.

This chain joins TRBV7-9 and TRBJ1-6; D is unclear. The CDR3 is 16 amino acids. Deletions cut 3 bases from V and 4 bases from J, with 13 bases between. Per the germline V gene, CDR1 is SEHNR and CDR2 is FQNEAQ (reference sequence). The CDR3 coding sequence is TGTGCCAGCAGCTTTTCCGGGCCAAGGTATAATTCACCCCTCCACTTT. This codes for CASSFSGPRYNSPLHF.

This clonotype occurred many times. This rearrangement joins TRBV11-3 to TRBJ1-3; D is unresolved. This CDR3 region has 13 residues. From germline, CDR1 is SGHNT and CDR2 YENEEA. V shed 1 base and J shed 8 bases, with 9 bases lying between them. CDR3 amino acids: CASSLVGPDTIYF. The CDR3 DNA follows: TGTGCCAGCAGCTTAGTCGGACCCGACACCATATATTTT.

There are a few counts of this clonotype. V usage is TRBV10-3 and J usage is TRBJ2-3; no firm D call. Per germline, CDR1 ENHRY and CDR2 SYGVKD. The V end was cut by 0 bases, the J end by 2 bases, with 12 bases between. The CDR3 covers 16 residues. CDR3 protein: CAISESPRSPTDTQYF. The CDR3 region has the DNA TGTGCCATCAGTGAGTCGCCCAGATCACCCACAGATACGCAGTATTTT.

Ten or more counts support this clonotype. The gene calls are TRBV20-1 and TRBJ2-1, with a possible D match to TRBD2 (5 bases). V dropped 2 bases and J dropped 12 bases, with 8 bases sitting between them. Per the germline V gene, CDR1 is DFQATT and CDR2 is SNEGSKA (reference sequence). CDR3 length equals 10 residues. The CDR3 here is CSARSGVQFF. The CDR3 region has the DNA TGCAGTGCTAGATCCGGGGTGCAGTTCTTC.

At least ten counts were recorded for this clonotype. This chain uses TRBV3-1 with TRBJ2-5, with no clear D. The CDR3 runs to 12 residues. Germline V gives CDR1 LGHDT, CDR2 YNNKEL (reference sequence). Trimming stripped 0 bases from V and 3 bases from J, with 2 bases between. The CDR3 loop is CASSQDKETQYF. In DNA, the CDR3 is TGTGCCAGCAGCCAAGATAAAGAGACCCAGTACTTC.

The table lists this clonotype with a few counts. The chain uses TRBV19 and TRBJ1-2, with 7 bases identical to TRBD1. The trim removed 6 bases at V and 4 bases at J, leaving 11 bases unmatched. The CDR3 length is 15 residues. Germline V gives CDR1 LNHDA, CDR2 SQIVND (reference sequence). CDR3 protein: CASSRDRAVSYGYTF. The DNA of the CDR3 is TGTGCCAGTAGCCGTGACAGGGCGGTATCCTATGGCTACACCTTC. Full variable domain (remainder filled in from reference TRBV19 and TRBJ1-2): DGGITQSPKYLFRKEGQNVTLSCEQNLNHDAMYWYRQDPGQGLRLIYYSQIVNDFQKGDIAEGYSVSREKKESFPLTVTSAQKNPTAFYLCASSRDRAVSYGYTFGSGTRLTVV.

In its sample, this clonotype was seen many times. V and J are TRBV28 and TRBJ2-5, with no clear D. The CDR3 is 13 amino acids. Germline V lookup: CDR1 MDHEN, CDR2 SYDVKM. V gave up 3 bases and J gave up 1 base, with 6 bases separating them. CDR3 sequence (DNA): TGTGCCAGCAGTTTGACATTCCAAGAGACCCAGTACTTC. Amino acid sequence: CASSLTFQETQYF.

This clonotype was seen repeatedly, ten times or more. The chain carries TRBV12-3 or TRBV12-4 and TRBJ1-5; no reliable D call. Trimming took off 4 bases at V and 1 base at J, with 8 bases between the two ends. The CDR3 contains 14 residues. The CDR3 loop is CASSSVGSNQPQHF. The CDR3 nucleotides read TGTGCCAGCAGTTCCGTGGGGAGCAATCAGCCCCAGCATTTT.

The rearrangement links TRBV6-9 to TRBJ2-7; 7 bases match TRBD1. In germline, CDR1 is MNHGY, CDR2 SVAAGI. The J segment lost 4 bases and the V segment lost 3 bases, leaving 15 bases of the junction unmatched. The CDR3 loop spans 17 amino acids. The CDR3 DNA reads as TGTGCCAGCAGTTACTCATTATCGGGACAGACCAGATACGAGCAGTACTTC. It translates to CASSYSLSGQTRYEQYF.